Each of the 14 T cell receptor beta chains below was sequenced from the same sample in a study of T cells after yellow fever vaccination (dated by TCRdb to the late 2010s). The label giving this sample's treatment or condition can be read as: live attenuated yellow fever vaccine strain. The library was obtained by 5' RACE. The listed sequencing device is Illumina NovaSeq 6000. The public reads were reprocessed in TCRdb via fastp at Q25 and MiXCR, keeping in-frame beta chains. Rows merge per CDR3 protein into single entries with the most common DNA and genes. Counted in this sample were some 350,000 distinct CDR3 sequences; around 4.1% of them appeared once. The ten most abundant clones make up about 24% of the sample. Sequenced material: PBMCs, taken 5 days after the yellow fever booster vaccination. The receptors were gathered from a man between 18 and 29 years old who received the YFV17D yellow fever vaccine.

This clonotype was observed a handful of times. The chain has TRBV7-3 and TRBJ2-3; 10 bases line up with TRBD1. Germline trimming cut 5 bases from V and 6 bases from J; bases unmatched to any gene: 5. There are 14 residues in the CDR3. Germline CDR1 is SGHTA and CDR2 is FQGTGA. The CDR3 region has the DNA TGTGCCAGCAGCCAACGACAGGGGGCCGATACGCAGTATTTT. This codes for CASSQRQGADTQYF.

This clonotype was detected a few times. The chain carries TRBV5-6 and TRBJ2-5; a possible D gene is TRBD2 (5 bases). Germline CDR1 and CDR2: SGHDT and YYEEEE. This CDR3 contains 14 residues. Trimming shortened V by 6 bases and J by 2 bases, and 14 bases separated the two germline ends. CDR3 in DNA: TGTGCCAGCAACCTTTGGACTTTTCAAGAGACCCAGTACTTC. Translated: CASNLWTFQETQYF.

V and J are TRBV20-1 and TRBJ2-1; weak D call: TRBD2 (6 bases). Trimming took off 3 bases at V and 8 bases at J, with 23 bases between the two ends. Germline assignment: CDR1 DFQATT and CDR2 SNEGSKA (reference sequence). The CDR3 loop spans 16 amino acids. CDR3 region: CSARALGRGDADEQFF. CDR3 in DNA: TGCAGTGCTAGGGCCTTGGGGCGCGGGGATGCGGATGAGCAGTTCTTC.

The rearrangement uses TRBV7-6 and TRBJ2-3; 9 bases fit TRBD1. With 5 bases clipped from V and 10 bases from J, the junction kept 4 bases outside the gene matches. The CDR3 totals 12 residues. Germline lookup yields CDR1 SGHVS and CDR2 FNYEAQ. The CDR3 DNA sequence: TGTGCCAGCAGCGGGACAGGGAACTCGCAGTATTTT. As protein: CASSGTGNSQYF.

This chain links TRBV4-1 with TRBJ1-2, with D unclear. This CDR3 spans 13 amino acids. Germline-derived CDR1 and CDR2 are MGHRA and YSYEKL. V dropped 0 bases and J dropped 4 bases, with 6 bases sitting between them. CDR3 nucleotides: TGCGCCAGCAGCCAAGATTCCGTCTATGGCTACACCTTC. This gives the protein CASSQDSVYGYTF.

This clonotype has ten or more counts. The chain joins TRBV10-3 to TRBJ1-1, with a tentative D call TRBD1 (6 bases). Germline lookup yields CDR1 ENHRY and CDR2 SYGVKD. V was cut by 11 bases and J by 1 base, with 14 bases left in between. CDR3 length equals 13 residues. The chain's CDR3 is CAVGGTTNTEAFF. CDR3 nucleotides: TGTGCCGTCGGGGGGACAACGAACACTGAAGCTTTCTTT.

This clonotype was recorded at least ten times. This sequence joins TRBV4-3 and TRBJ1-3; D not resolved. Trimming stripped 4 bases from V and 4 bases from J, with 17 bases between. Germline loops: CDR1 LGHNA, CDR2 YSLEER. CDR3 size: 16 residues. CDR3 nucleotides: TGCGCCAGCAGCCGAACCGTAGCCGTCAGGGGAAACACCATATATTTT. Protein sequence: CASSRTVAVRGNTIYF.

With respect to this clonotype: This sequence may be a read error, since a much larger clone differs from it by one base. The J gene is TRBJ2-3, the V gene TRBV19, with D possibly TRBD2 on 6 matching bases. Trimming shortened V by 7 bases and J by 2 bases, and 13 bases separated the two germline ends. The CDR3 consists of 14 residues. The germline CDR1 and CDR2 sequences are LNHDA and SQIVND (reference sequence). CDR3 sequence: CASIRRGYTDTQYF. For the CDR3, the DNA is TGTGCCAGTATAAGGCGGGGATACACAGATACGCAGTATTTT.

There are many counts of this clonotype. The chain recombines TRBV5-1 with TRBJ2-3; 10 positions agree with TRBD2. CDR1 SGHRS and CDR2 YFSETQ come from the germline V gene. This CDR3 is built from 16 residues. The trim removed 0 bases at V and 4 bases at J, leaving 5 bases unmatched. The CDR3 DNA sequence: TGCGCCAGCAGCTTGGAGTCTAGCGGGGGAGCAGATACGCAGTATTTT. It is translated as CASSLESSGGADTQYF.

This chain joins TRBV4-1 and TRBJ1-1; maybe TRBD1 (5 bases). The germline gives CDR1 MGHRA, CDR2 YSYEKL. CDR3 length equals 14 residues. Trimming pared 4 bases from V and 1 base from J, leaving 10 bases between. The CDR3 DNA reads as TGCGCCAGCAGCCTGATCCAGGGGAACACTGAAGCTTTCTTT. Encoded protein: CASSLIQGNTEAFF.

This clonotype was seen a handful of times. The junction and the germline gene differ at one end; a read error may be behind it. The chain employs TRBV5-1 and TRBJ2-7; the match to TRBD2 covers 8 bases. CDR3 length: 11 residues. Germline V lookup: CDR1 SGHRS, CDR2 YFSETQ. In DNA, the CDR3 is TGCGCCAGCAGCTCACCGGGAGGGAGGGACTTC. It specifies CASSSPGGRDF. Full variable domain (remainder filled in from reference TRBV5-1 and TRBJ2-7): KAGVTQTPRYLIKTRGQQVTLSCSPISGHRSVSWYQQTPGQGLQFLFEYFSETQRNKGNFPGRFSGRQFSNSRSEMNVSTLELGDSALYLCASSSPGGRDFGPGTRLTVT.

The sample holds a few counts of this clonotype. This sequence joins TRBV12-3 or TRBV12-4 and TRBJ1-1; the D gene is possibly TRBD1 (5 bases). The CDR3 extends over 13 amino acids. V was pared by 1 base and J by 6 bases, with 9 bases between. CDR3 coding DNA: TGTGCCAGCAGTTTAGGGGGCTTTGCTGAAGCTTTCTTT. Residues: CASSLGGFAEAFF.

This chain joins TRBV20-1 and TRBJ2-1; D remains ambiguous. Germline values: CDR1 DFQATT, CDR2 SNEGSKA (reference sequence). The V end was cut by 5 bases, the J end by 2 bases, with 13 bases between. The CDR3 has 14 amino acids. CDR3 in DNA: TGCAGTGCTCTTATTAGGGTAACCTACAATGAGCAGTTCTTC. Translation gives CSALIRVTYNEQFF.

V gene TRBV12-5 combines with J gene TRBJ1-4, with 8 positions matching TRBD1. The germline CDR1 and CDR2 sequences are LGHNT and FRNRAP. This CDR3 is 15 amino acids long. The junction had 5 bases not matched to a gene; V was cut back by 0 bases and J by 8 bases. CDR3 region: CASGLVQGVGEKLFF. The CDR3 DNA follows: TGTGCTAGTGGTTTGGTACAGGGGGTAGGCGAAAAACTGTTTTTT. The full variable domain, completed using reference TRBV12-5 and TRBJ1-4, is DARVTQTPRHKVTEMGQEVTMRCQPILGHNTVFWYRQTMMQGLELLAYFRNRAPLDDSGMPKDRFSAEMPDATLATLKIQPSEPRDSAVYFCASGLVQGVGEKLFFGSGTQLSVL.